The 5 T cell receptor beta chains below all came from one sample that was sequenced in a study of identical twins. MiXCR, run by TCRdb on the 5' RACE reads, gives a single entry per CDR3 protein. This table holds about 460,000 distinct CDR3 sequences, approximately 14% found once. The same data also went into a second study, on yellow fever vaccine responses in identical twins.

The sequencing input was CD4+ T cells sorted from blood. These receptors were collected from a young woman in good health.

At least ten counts were recorded for this clonotype. This sequence joins TRBV9 and TRBJ2-3; 9 bases agree with TRBD2. V lost 0 bases and J lost 4; bases outside the gene matches: 15. Germline V gene sequence: CDR1 SGDLS, CDR2 YYNGEE. This CDR3 spans 19 amino acids. The CDR3 DNA sequence: TGTGCCAGCAGCGTAGCCCCAACCTCGGCGGGAGGGTTGGCAGATACGCAGTATTTT. Protein: CASSVAPTSAGGLADTQYF.

Notes on this clonotype: A clone one base away is much larger, so this may be a read error. V gene TRBV7-8 combines with J gene TRBJ2-6, with D possibly being TRBD2 (6 bases). CDR1 is SGHVS, CDR2 FQNEAQ, per germline. The ends were cut back, 1 base at V and 1 base at J, with 8 bases in the middle. The CDR3 loop spans 16 amino acids. The CDR3 protein is CASSLGRGSGANVLTF. CDR3 DNA sequence: TGTGCCAGCAGCTTAGGTCGGGGGTCTGGGGCCAACGTCCTGACTTTC.

This clonotype was counted at least ten times. CDR3 nucleotide sequence: TGTGCCAGCAGCAGGGACTTAACAGATACGCAGTATTTT. Translating gives CASSRDLTDTQYF. V gene TRBV12-3 or TRBV12-4 combines with J gene TRBJ2-3; tentative D call: TRBD2 (6 bases). The CDR3 contains 13 residues. Trimming took off 6 bases at V and 3 bases at J, with 10 bases between the two ends.

This clonotype was counted only a few times. The chain links TRBV7-2 to TRBJ2-1; D call uncertain. Looked up from germline, CDR1 is SGHTA and CDR2 is FQGNSA. The V end lost 1 base, the J end lost 6 bases, and 16 bases lay between the germline ends. The CDR3 runs 16 residues. CDR3 nucleotides: TGTGCCAGCAGCTTAGGGACCGGGCCTTTGAGCAATGAGCAGTTCTTC. Translating gives CASSLGTGPLSNEQFF.

This clonotype was detected once. V gene TRBV29-1 combines with J gene TRBJ2-3, with D perhaps matching TRBD1 (6 bases). Germline V gene data show CDR1 as SQVTM and CDR2 as ANQGSEA. V was clipped by 4 bases and J by 6 bases, with 14 bases between them. This CDR3 contains 13 residues. In DNA, the CDR3 is TGCAGCGTTGGTAGAGGGGGAGTCGATACGCAGTATTTT. It encodes CSVGRGGVDTQYF.